This T cell receptor (beta chain) was obtained from a study of vaccination and CD4 T cells after COVID-19 (dated by TCRdb to between 2021 and 2022). Study-wide context: SARS-CoV-2 positivity had been established in the convalescent patients by nasal swab PCR, and mild disease was recorded in under ten of these patients and severe disease in one. The convalescent cohort included six males and four females, with two Hispanic individuals, seven Caucasians, two Asians and one multiracial person. Participants got two doses of the Pfizer-BioNTech BNT162b2 vaccine (n=8) or two doses of the Moderna mRNA-1273 vaccine (n=2). Post-COVID blood samples from convalescent patients were collected a median of around 100 days after diagnosis, with a range of 35 to 161 days. Post-vaccine blood samples were collected a median of about 66 days after the second vaccine dose, ranging from roughly 12 to 250 days. For stimulating the cultures, overlapping spike peptide pools were used, derived from SARS-CoV-2 as well as from the common cold coronaviruses HCoV-NL63, HCoV-OC43 and HCoV-229E. Control cultures received a CEFX viral epitope pool as the positive control, an HIV-1 Nef peptide pool as the negative control, or no peptide. The spike-specific CD4+ TCR repertoire was compared before and after mRNA vaccination in around ten COVID-19 convalescent patients and several infection-naive healthy vaccine recipients. Here is what the overall study found, with its caveats: Nearly all vaccine-specific clones in convalescent patients (304 of 307) were mono-reactive for SARS-CoV-2 spike rather than cross-reactive with common cold coronaviruses. Among the post-vaccine SARS-CoV-2-reactive clones in convalescent patients, a median approximately 86% showed up only after vaccination, which suggests vaccine-specific priming. The median number of SARS-CoV-2-reactive clonotypes rose from 20 to 25 after infection to 38 after vaccination, but the change was not significant. Relatively few convalescent patients were included in the study, and early timepoints after natural infection were not analyzed.

Library prep was done by PCR. TCR sequencing of DNA from cultured CD4+ T cells used the Oncomine TCR Beta short-read assay at the Johns Hopkins FTIC core. Genomic DNA was extracted from the cultured CD4+ T cells with the QIAamp micro DNA kit. The Oncomine TCR Beta libraries from cultured CD4+ T cells were pooled using unique dual indexes and then sequenced on an Illumina iSeq 100. On the authors' methods: Non-productive sequences were filtered out, and CDR3s that did not start with C, did not end with F or W, or were shorter than 7 amino acids were discarded. Antigen-specific clonotypes were identified using the MANAFEST web application through comparison of peptide-stimulated wells with reference and other culture wells. Positive clones required FDR below 0.05, an odds ratio above 5, and productive frequency above 0.1% in at least two of three replicate wells. A clonotype was classed as cross-reactive if the clonotype showed significant expansion both in SARS-CoV-2 spike wells and in at least one common cold coronavirus spike condition. Levenshtein distances (stringdist) and unrooted phylogenetic trees (ape) in R version 3.6.1 were used to assess CDR3 homology. Clones were called with MiXCR by TCRdb after fastp trimmed the public reads at Q25, and only in-frame beta chains were retained. Rows matching on CDR3 protein sequence are summarized as one entry with the most common DNA and genes. These V and J calls rely on TCRdb rather than the paper's analysis. This sample has 26,000 or so distinct CDR3 sequences in its table, and under 55% of those were observed once. The ten biggest clones cover around 7.2% of the sample.

V loses 6 bases at its end and J loses 6 bases; junction bases beyond the gene matches: 7. CDR1 is given as MNHEY and CDR2 as SVGEGT, both from the germline V gene. The cysteine opens and the phenylalanine closes a CDR3 of 13 amino acids. The only DNA kept is the CDR3, 39 bases in frame from the first base. Worth noting for this clonotype: No cognate antigen has been identified for it. Within one base of it there is no much larger clone, and no base qualities were kept.

The treatment or condition label, as the study defines it: roughly ten-day PBMC culture with coronavirus spike peptide pools or control peptides (ViraFEST assay). The study used the ViraFEST assay, which expanded antigen-specific T cells with peptide pools and then identified expanded clonotypes by TCR sequencing. The convalescent patients' positive SARS-CoV-2 PCR tests were from March to December 2020, which was before the Alpha, Beta and Delta variants emerged in the United States. PBMCs were cultured at roughly 1.8 million per well in IMDM supplemented with 5% human AB serum and about 9.5 IU/ml IL-2, with roughly 10 ug/ml peptide pools added. Half of the culture medium was replaced with fresh IL-2-containing medium on days 3 and 7. After less than 12 days of culture, CD4+ T cells were isolated by negative selection using the EasySep CD4+ T cell isolation kit. Ficoll-Paque Plus gradient centrifugation was used to isolate PBMCs from whole blood, and the isolated PBMCs were then either used fresh or cryopreserved at -140C. Each culture condition was generally run in triplicate wells.

The clonotype originates from a human donor who had recovered from COVID-19. Recombination joined TRBV6-2 or TRBV6-3 with TRBJ1-2, and TRBD1 aligns with 7 junction nucleotides. The sample consisted of CD4+ T cells from blood, cultured in vitro. Here is the DNA: TGTGCCAGCAGGTCAGACAGGGAGAATGGCTACACCTTC. Translated, it gives CASRSDRENGYTF.